Shown below are 18 T cell receptor beta chains from a single sample sequenced in a study of regulatory T cells in long-lasting Graves disease (dated by TCRdb to 2020 to 2023). Libraries came from multiplex PCR. TCRdb names Illumina HiSeq 4000 as the instrument used. CDR3 regions were amplified by Arm-PCR with iRepertoire HTBI primers to construct TCR beta libraries. TCRdb cleaned the public reads at Q25 with fastp, built clones with MiXCR and kept in-frame beta chains. Duplicate CDR3 protein sequences are folded into a single record with the most common DNA and genes. The sample table holds roughly 220,000 distinct CDR3 sequences, of which approximately 20% were seen once. The ten top clones hold approximately 20% of the sample. The time point label on this specimen signifies: newly diagnosed GD, antithyroid drugs for less than 3 months. RNA was extracted from PBMCs in TRIzol for both TCR sequencing and RNA sequencing.

The input for sequencing was peripheral blood mononuclear cells (PBMCs), taken at new diagnosis, from a patient treated with antithyroid drugs. These receptor sequences come from a female donor with Graves disease.

This clonotype was seen ten or more times. This chain links TRBV28 with TRBJ2-7, with unresolved D. Per germline, CDR1 MDHEN and CDR2 SYDVKM. The CDR3 is 12 residues long. V lost 6 bases and J lost 0, with 6 bases in between. The CDR3 is CASRVGSYEQYF. The CDR3 nucleotides read TGTGCCAGCAGAGTAGGCTCCTACGAGCAGTACTTC. Full variable domain (rest looked up from reference TRBV28 and TRBJ2-7): DVKVTQSSRYLVKRTGEKVFLECVQDMDHENMFWYRQDPGLGLRLIYFSYDVKMKEKGDIPEGYSVSREKKERFSLILESASTNQTSMYLCASRVGSYEQYFGPGTRLTVT.

The chain carries TRBV10-3 and TRBJ2-1; D remains ambiguous. Trimming left V 7 bases short and J 5 bases short, with 12 bases between. Per the germline V gene, CDR1 is ENHRY and CDR2 is SYGVKD. CDR3 length: 13 residues. This chain's CDR3 is CAITQRQNNEQFF. CDR3 coding DNA: TGTGCCATCACCCAGAGGCAGAACAATGAGCAGTTCTTC.

At least ten counts were recorded for this clonotype. V and J are TRBV6-5 and TRBJ2-4; 7 bases are a match to TRBD1. The germline CDR1 and CDR2 sequences are MNHEY and SVGAGI. CDR3 length: 18 residues. Germline trimming cut 2 bases from V and 3 bases from J; bases unmatched to any gene: 13. In nucleotides, the CDR3 is TGTGCCAGCAGTTACGACGTTAAAGGGGGCGCGAGCAAAAACATTCAGTACTTC. Protein sequence: CASSYDVKGGASKNIQYF.

This clonotype was observed many times. The CDR3 DNA reads as TGTGCCAGCAGTTTCGCTGGGACAGGGCTGGCAGATACGCAGTATTTT. Residues: CASSFAGTGLADTQYF. V usage is TRBV12-3 or TRBV12-4 and J usage is TRBJ2-3; TRBD1 aligns across 9 bases. The CDR3 has 16 amino acids. V lost 3 bases to trimming and J lost 4 bases; unmatched junction nucleotides: 8.

This clonotype was counted between two and nine times. The chain couples TRBV19 to TRBJ2-5; 8 bases align to TRBD2. V shed 6 bases, J shed 1 base, and the junction held 7 bases outside the gene matches. Germline V gene data show CDR1 as LNHDA and CDR2 as SQIVND (reference sequence). This CDR3 region has 15 residues. The CDR3 DNA sequence: TGTGCCAGTAGAAGGTCCAGCGGGAGCCAAGAGACCCAGTACTTC. This translates into CASRRSSGSQETQYF.

This clonotype has at least ten counts. J is TRBJ2-7 and V is TRBV5-1; D unresolved. V dropped 0 bases and J dropped 3 bases, with 10 bases sitting between them. The CDR3 sequence is 14 residues long. Germline CDR1 and CDR2: SGHRS and YFSETQ. The CDR3 protein is CASSLGPPYYEQYF. The CDR3 region has the DNA TGCGCCAGCAGCTTGGGACCTCCTTACTACGAGCAGTACTTC.

The chain carries TRBV10-3 and TRBJ2-1, with 7 positions matching TRBD1. The CDR3 spans 16 residues. Germline-derived CDR1 and CDR2 are ENHRY and SYGVKD. V gave up 0 bases and J gave up 8 bases; unmatched junction bases: 10. The CDR3 region is CAISESTGDVLYEQFF. In DNA, the CDR3 is TGTGCCATCAGTGAGTCAACAGGGGATGTCCTCTATGAGCAGTTCTTC.

Many counts were recorded for this clonotype. The chain is built from TRBV7-2 and TRBJ1-1, with TRBD1 matching 7 bases. The CDR3 runs 16 residues. Per the germline V gene, CDR1 is SGHTA and CDR2 is FQGNSA. Trimming at V came to 5 bases and at J to 4 bases, leaving 13 bases not matched to a gene. CDR3 sequence: CASSPDRQGLGTEAFF. CDR3 DNA sequence: TGTGCCAGCAGCCCCGACCGACAGGGCTTGGGCACTGAAGCTTTCTTT.

In its sample, this clonotype was seen a few times. The rearrangement joins TRBV6-1 to TRBJ2-4; TRBD2 is a possible D gene (6 bases). V dropped 7 bases and J dropped 1 base, with 14 bases sitting between them. This CDR3 comprises 15 residues. Per the germline V gene, CDR1 is MNHNS and CDR2 is SASEGT. The CDR3 is CASTGAPPAKNIQYF. The CDR3 nucleotides read TGTGCCAGCACGGGAGCCCCCCCGGCCAAAAACATTCAGTACTTC.

This clonotype came up many times. This chain connects TRBV2 to TRBJ2-7; unclear D gene. The CDR3 is made up of 13 amino acids. V dropped 1 base and J dropped 3 bases, with 7 bases sitting between them. Germline CDR1 SNHLY, CDR2 FYNNEI. CDR3 region: CASSEDSYYEQYF. The CDR3 bases are TGTGCCAGCAGTGAAGACAGCTACTACGAGCAGTACTTC.

This clonotype has ten or more counts. The V call is TRBV30, the J call TRBJ1-2; maybe TRBD1 (6 bases). With 2 bases removed from V and 5 bases from J, the gap between germline ends came to 12 bases. CDR1 and CDR2 (germline): GTSNPN, SVGIG (reference sequence). CDR3 length equals 13 residues. The DNA for the CDR3 is TGTGCCTGGAGTCAAGGACAGTCTTATGGCTACACCTTC. It translates to CAWSQGQSYGYTF.

The rearrangement uses TRBV10-3 and TRBJ2-3, with D maybe TRBD2 (5 bases). CDR1 and CDR2 from the germline V gene are ENHRY and SYGVKD. The V gene lost 6 bases and the J gene lost 5 bases, with 15 bases spanning the gap. The CDR3 is 14 residues long. The chain's CDR3 is CAIRDLGMGDTQYF. CDR3 nucleotides: TGTGCCATCAGGGACCTCGGGATGGGAGATACGCAGTATTTT.

This clonotype has at least ten counts. V is TRBV20-1 and J is TRBJ1-1; D ambiguous. The CDR3 sequence is 13 residues long. Deletions cut 5 bases from V and 1 base from J, with 11 bases between. From germline, CDR1 is DFQATT and CDR2 SNEGSKA (reference sequence). In DNA, the CDR3 is TGCAGTGCTCCCACTGGGAGGAACACTGAAGCTTTCTTT. Translated, it gives CSAPTGRNTEAFF.

V usage is TRBV15 and J usage is TRBJ2-2, with D tentatively TRBD2 (5 bases). This CDR3 is 17 amino acids long. Germline CDR1 LNHNV, CDR2 YYDKDF (reference sequence). V dropped 5 bases and J dropped 4 bases, with 20 bases sitting between them. The CDR3, as DNA: TGTGCCACCAGCCTACGGACCCGAGGGCGCTCCACCGGGGAGCTGTTTTTT. It specifies CATSLRTRGRSTGELFF.

Comments on this clonotype: Since a far larger clone is one base different, this is likely a read error. The rearrangement uses TRBV30 and TRBJ2-5; tentatively, D is TRBD2 (6 bases). The length of the CDR3 is 15 residues. Germline CDR1 and CDR2: GTSNPN and SVGIG (reference sequence). Trimming took 1 base from V and 11 from J, leaving 23 bases between them. CDR3 sequence (DNA): TGTGCCTGGAGTGCCCTGGCGGGACCCTACAATGAGCAGTACTTC. It translates to CAWSALAGPYNEQYF.

This clonotype was counted between two and nine times. The chain uses TRBV10-3 and TRBJ1-2, with D tentatively TRBD1 (6 bases). Germline CDR1 is ENHRY and CDR2 is SYGVKD. The CDR3 extends over 14 amino acids. V shed 6 bases and J shed 3 bases, with 14 bases lying between them. The CDR3 spells CAISPDSSDYGYTF. CDR3 coding DNA: TGTGCCATCAGCCCGGACAGTTCAGACTATGGCTACACCTTC.

This clonotype has ten or more counts. The chain combines TRBV6-1 with TRBJ1-2, with D maybe TRBD1 (5 bases). V dropped 5 bases and J dropped 6 bases, with 10 bases sitting between them. This CDR3 region has 12 residues. CDR1 is MNHNS, CDR2 SASEGT, per germline. CDR3 in amino acids: CASSHQGNGYTF. The CDR3 DNA follows: TGTGCCAGCAGTCACCAGGGTAATGGCTACACCTTC.

The table lists this clonotype with many counts. The chain employs TRBV12-5 and TRBJ2-1; 9 bases match TRBD1. The V and J ends lost 0 bases and 3 bases, in that order; junction bases with no gene match: 3. Germline V gene lookup returns CDR1 LGHNT and CDR2 FRNRAP. This CDR3 is built from 16 residues. CDR3 nucleotides: TGTGCTAGTGGTTTGGTACAGGGGGCGTACTACAATGAGCAGTTCTTC. This sequence encodes CASGLVQGAYYNEQFF.